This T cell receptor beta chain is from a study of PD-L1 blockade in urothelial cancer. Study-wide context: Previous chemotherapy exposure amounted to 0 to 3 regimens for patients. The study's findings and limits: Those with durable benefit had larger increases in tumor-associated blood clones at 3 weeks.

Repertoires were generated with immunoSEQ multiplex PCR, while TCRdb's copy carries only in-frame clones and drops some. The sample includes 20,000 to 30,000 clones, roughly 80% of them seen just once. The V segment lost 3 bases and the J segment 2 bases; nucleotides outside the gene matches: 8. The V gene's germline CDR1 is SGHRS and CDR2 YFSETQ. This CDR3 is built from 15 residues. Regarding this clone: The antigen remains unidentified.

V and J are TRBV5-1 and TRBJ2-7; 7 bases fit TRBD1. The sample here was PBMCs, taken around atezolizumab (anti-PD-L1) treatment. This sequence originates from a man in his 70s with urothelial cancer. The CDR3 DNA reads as TGCGCCAGCAGCTCGGGACAGCTAGACCCCTACGAGCAGTACTTC. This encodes CASSSGQLDPYEQYF.